This T cell receptor beta chain was sequenced for a study of blood T cell repertoires in COVID-19. Study context: Samples came from the United States, Italy and Spain, spanning acute and convalescent COVID-19.

The CDR3 loop spans 16 amino acids. The V gene end was trimmed by 4 bases and the J gene end by 3 bases; junction bases not matched to a gene: 8. Germline lookup yields CDR1 SGHDT and CDR2 YYEEEE. As originally analysed: Estimation of nucleated cell counts relied on the amplification of reference gene primers. The protocol was immunoSEQ multiplex PCR, while the TCRdb copy is restricted to in-frame clones and leaves out a portion. D and trimming were read from the DNA, whereas the V and J calls and clone size are those reported in that table. The data show about 75,000 clones, around nine tenths seen once.

This chain uses TRBV5-6 with TRBJ1-1, with TRBD1 identical over 11 bases. Sequences were obtained from peripheral blood. The TCR sequence derives from a human donor in a cohort sampled during active COVID-19. The CDR3 DNA is TGTGCCAGCAGCCCTAGGGACAGGGGGTATTACACTGAAGCTTTCTTT. Translation gives CASSPRDRGYYTEAFF.